These 31 T cell receptor beta chains originate from one sample sequenced in a study of T cells expressing NK-cell markers. TCRdb reworked the 5' RACE reads into one entry per CDR3 protein, no DNA. The sample yields 120,000 to 150,000 distinct CDR3 sequences, of which the top ten take up 12%. Sequencing was done on a sample of blood T cells: a sorted CD56 or NKG2C T cell subset, CD4+ or CD8+ T cells, or bulk PBMC T cells (not recorded which). These receptors were obtained from a man aged 18-30 years in good health.

V and J are TRBV10-3 and TRBJ2-6. The CDR3 consists of 14 residues. Germline V gives CDR1 ENHRY, CDR2 SYGVKD. The CDR3 here is CAISESGGANVLTF.

The chain uses TRBV28 and TRBJ2-7; TCRdb's D gene call, TRBD1, goes unchecked for lack of DNA. Germline V gene data show CDR1 as MDHEN and CDR2 as SYDVKM. CDR3 length equals 16 residues. The CDR3 spells CASSLSTGTVSYEQYF.

This sequence joins TRBV5-1 and TRBJ2-1; TCRdb designates TRBD1, a call that cannot be tested without DNA. The CDR3 sequence is 13 residues long. Per the germline V gene, CDR1 is SGHRS and CDR2 is YFSETQ. This chain's CDR3 is CASTSQGRNEQFF.

V is TRBV29-1 and J is TRBJ2-3. CDR1 and CDR2 (germline): SQVTM, ANQGSEA. This CDR3 has 13 residues. CDR3 region: CSPRRADTDTQYF.

This clonotype is labeled medium-sized based on frequency. The chain is built from TRBV18 and TRBJ2-1; TCRdb's assignment of TRBD2 cannot be checked, as there is no DNA. CDR3 length: 17 amino acids. Per the germline V gene, CDR1 is KGHSH and CDR2 is LQKENI. The chain's CDR3 is CASSPLLTGGAENEQFF.

The chain uses TRBV10-2 and TRBJ2-1; TCRdb names TRBD1, which stays unverified in the absence of DNA. Germline CDR1 reads WSHSY; CDR2 reads SAAADI. The CDR3 has 17 residues. CDR3: CASSEGLRDTRGNEQFF.

The chain couples TRBV12-3 or TRBV12-4 to TRBJ2-3; TCRdb outputs TRBD1, but without DNA this stays unchecked. The CDR3 has 15 amino acids. This CDR3 reads CASSLPTGRLGTQYF.

The rearrangement joins TRBV28 to TRBJ2-3; TCRdb calls TRBD2, which cannot be checked without DNA. The CDR3 sequence is 18 residues long. Germline CDR1 reads MDHEN; CDR2 reads SYDVKM. CDR3 sequence reads: CASSLNSGSGWGTDTQYF.

The chain carries TRBV20-1 and TRBJ2-3; absent DNA, TCRdb's TRBD1 call cannot be checked. The CDR3 loop spans 14 amino acids. CDR1 and CDR2 from the germline V gene are DFQATT and SNEGSKA (reference sequence). CDR3 protein: CSAREWDLTDTQYF.

The V gene is TRBV27, the J gene TRBJ2-1; TCRdb selects TRBD2, and the lack of DNA leaves this call unchecked. Looked up from germline, CDR1 is MNHEY and CDR2 is SMNVEV (reference sequence). The CDR3 contains 17 residues. CDR3 region: CASSLSRVSGRANEQFF.

The chain employs TRBV6-2 or TRBV6-3 and TRBJ2-1; TCRdb designates TRBD2, a call that cannot be tested without DNA. This CDR3 is built from 15 residues. Germline V CDR1 and CDR2: MNHEY, SVGEGT. The CDR3 protein is CASSSGTRTYNEQFF.

This chain connects TRBV10-1 to TRBJ2-2. This CDR3 has 15 amino acids. Germline CDR1 WNHNN, CDR2 SYGVQD (reference sequence). CDR3 amino acids: CASSESTSSAGELFF.

This chain uses TRBV19 with TRBJ1-5; checking the TCRdb D call of TRBD1 is not possible without DNA. The CDR3 runs to 13 residues. Germline CDR1 reads LNHDA; CDR2 reads SQIVND (reference sequence). CDR3 amino acids: CASSISLTQPQHF. The whole variable domain, filled in from reference TRBV19 and TRBJ1-5, reads DGGITQSPKYLFRKEGQNVTLSCEQNLNHDAMYWYRQDPGQGLRLIYYSQIVNDFQKGDIAEGYSVSREKKESFPLTVTSAQKNPTAFYLCASSISLTQPQHFGDGTRLSIL.

The rearrangement links TRBV18 to TRBJ2-1; TCRdb lists TRBD2, though no DNA is available to test this call. Germline lookup yields CDR1 KGHSH and CDR2 LQKENI. The CDR3 has 15 amino acids. This CDR3 reads CASSVGLAGVVRPFF. Supplemented by reference TRBV18 and TRBJ2-1, the full variable domain reads NAGVMQNPRHLVRRRGQEARLRCSPMKGHSHVYWYRQLPEEGLKFMVYLQKENIIDESGMPKERFSAEFPKEGPSILRIQQVVRGDSAAYFCASSVGLAGVVRPFFGPGTRLTVL.

The rearrangement links TRBV12-3 or TRBV12-4 to TRBJ2-2; the D call of TRBD2 rests on TCRdb alone, since no DNA is present to check it. The CDR3 covers 12 residues. The CDR3 loop reads CCAGRSSGELFF.

This sequence joins TRBV18 and TRBJ2-5; TCRdb calls TRBD1, which cannot be checked without DNA. CDR1 is KGHSH and CDR2 is LQKENI in the germline V gene. This CDR3 contains 16 residues. The CDR3 sequence: CASSPDDGNPGETQYF. The complete variable domain, with remaining parts taken from reference TRBV18 and TRBJ2-5, reads NAGVMQNPRHLVRRRGQEARLRCSPMKGHSHVYWYRQLPEEGLKFMVYLQKENIIDESGMPKERFSAEFPKEGPSILRIQQVVRGDSAAYFCASSPDDGNPGETQYFGPGTRLLVL.

The chain uses TRBV24-1 and TRBJ2-1. The CDR3 extends over 12 amino acids. The germline V gene has CDR1 KGHDR and CDR2 SFDVKD. CDR3 loop: CATSDPSPEQFF.

This chain joins TRBV29-1 and TRBJ2-1. In germline, CDR1 is SQVTM, CDR2 ANQGSEA. The CDR3 totals 12 residues. This CDR3 is CSVADSSNEQFF.

The CDR3 sequence is CASSLVRGRRQETQYF. This sequence joins TRBV6-1 and TRBJ2-5; TCRdb's D call, TRBD1, is unchecked because there is no DNA. From germline, CDR1 is MNHNS and CDR2 SASEGT. This CDR3 spans 16 amino acids.

The gene calls are TRBV11-2 and TRBJ2-1; the TCRdb D gene call, TRBD2, has no DNA to confirm it. The germline V gene has CDR1 SGHAT and CDR2 FQNNGV. The CDR3 consists of 18 residues. CDR3 sequence reads: CASSLEGLAGGYKNEQFF.

The V gene is TRBV5-6, the J gene TRBJ2-1; no DNA is available, so the TRBD1 call from TCRdb remains unchecked. Germline V lookup: CDR1 SGHDT, CDR2 YYEEEE. CDR3 length: 15 residues. The chain's CDR3 is CASSFGTGLYNEQFF.

This sequence joins TRBV11-2 and TRBJ2-5; the D gene TCRdb calls, TRBD1, cannot be checked with no DNA. This CDR3 spans 16 amino acids. Germline V gives CDR1 SGHAT, CDR2 FQNNGV. The CDR3 loop reads CASSSPGTGGLETQYF.

This sequence joins TRBV5-1 and TRBJ1-1. Per the germline V gene, CDR1 is SGHRS and CDR2 is YFSETQ. This CDR3 contains 14 residues. The CDR3: CASSEEGRNTEAFF.

V gene TRBV11-1 combines with J gene TRBJ2-6; the TRBD2 assignment by TCRdb is unverifiable without DNA. The CDR3 consists of 18 residues. Germline V gene data show CDR1 as SGHAT and CDR2 as FQDESV (reference sequence). CDR3 region: CASSSLSGQGSGANVLTF.

The V call is TRBV11-1, the J call TRBJ1-2; there is no DNA to check the TCRdb D call of TRBD1. Germline CDR1 and CDR2: SGHAT and FQDESV (reference sequence). The CDR3 sequence is 18 residues long. CDR3 region: CASSLSPGTGGRSYGYTF.

V usage is TRBV10-3 and J usage is TRBJ2-5; TCRdb names TRBD2, which stays unverified in the absence of DNA. Looked up from germline, CDR1 is ENHRY and CDR2 is SYGVKD. This CDR3 region has 17 residues. CDR3: CASSRSTSGSPQETQYF.

The chain recombines TRBV10-2 with TRBJ2-1. The CDR3 covers 12 residues. Germline lookup yields CDR1 WSHSY and CDR2 SAAADI. The CDR3 here is CATYIERNEQFF.

CDR3 residues: CAWGGAGYTEAFF. This chain links TRBV30 with TRBJ1-1; with no DNA, the TCRdb D assignment of TRBD1 cannot be verified. Germline V gene data show CDR1 as GTSNPN and CDR2 as SVGIG (reference sequence). The CDR3 runs 13 residues.

V usage is TRBV5-4 and J usage is TRBJ1-1. This CDR3 is 11 amino acids long. Germline CDR1 reads SGHNT; CDR2 reads YYREEE (reference sequence). CDR3 sequence: CASTLGPEAFF.

V gene TRBV6-1 combines with J gene TRBJ2-1; the D call of TRBD2 rests on TCRdb alone, since no DNA is present to check it. Germline V lookup: CDR1 MNHNS, CDR2 SASEGT. This CDR3 is 16 amino acids long. This chain's CDR3 is CASSELGDSYNNEQFF.

J is TRBJ1-5 and V is TRBV27; the TRBD1 assignment by TCRdb is unverifiable without DNA. Germline CDR1 and CDR2: MNHEY and SMNVEV (reference sequence). The CDR3 totals 17 residues. The CDR3 loop is CASSPPPGQGSNQPQHF.